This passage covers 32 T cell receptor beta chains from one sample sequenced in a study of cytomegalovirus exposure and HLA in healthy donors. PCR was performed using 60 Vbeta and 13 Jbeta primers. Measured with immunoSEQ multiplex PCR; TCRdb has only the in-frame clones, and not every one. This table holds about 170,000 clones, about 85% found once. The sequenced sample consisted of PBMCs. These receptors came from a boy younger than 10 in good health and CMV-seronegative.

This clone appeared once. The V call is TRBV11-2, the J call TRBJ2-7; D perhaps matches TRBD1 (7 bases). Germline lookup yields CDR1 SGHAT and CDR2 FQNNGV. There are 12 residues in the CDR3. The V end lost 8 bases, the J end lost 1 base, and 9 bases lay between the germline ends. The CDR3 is CASAGGSYEQYF. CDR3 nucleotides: TGTGCCAGCGCAGGGGGGTCCTACGAGCAGTACTTC.

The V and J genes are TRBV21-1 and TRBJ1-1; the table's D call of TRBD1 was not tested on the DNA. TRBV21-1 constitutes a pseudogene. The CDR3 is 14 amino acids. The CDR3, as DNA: TGTGCCAGCAGAAGGACAGGGTTAGGCACTGAAGCTTTCTTT. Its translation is CASRRTGLGTEAFF.

For the CDR3, the DNA is TGTGCCAGCAGTGACGAAAAAACTGGCACAGATACGCAGTATTTT. As protein: CASSDEKTGTDTQYF. The chain carries TRBV25-1 and TRBJ2-3; D uncertain. Germline V CDR1 and CDR2: MGHDK, SYGVNS. V lost 3 bases, J lost 1 base, and 11 bases lay in between. CDR3 length: 15 residues.

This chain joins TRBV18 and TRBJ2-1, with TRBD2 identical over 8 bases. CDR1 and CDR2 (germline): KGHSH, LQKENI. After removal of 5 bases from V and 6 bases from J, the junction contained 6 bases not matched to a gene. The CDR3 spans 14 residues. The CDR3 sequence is CASSTGTRINEQFF. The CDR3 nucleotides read TGTGCCAGCTCAACCGGGACTAGGATCAATGAGCAGTTCTTC.

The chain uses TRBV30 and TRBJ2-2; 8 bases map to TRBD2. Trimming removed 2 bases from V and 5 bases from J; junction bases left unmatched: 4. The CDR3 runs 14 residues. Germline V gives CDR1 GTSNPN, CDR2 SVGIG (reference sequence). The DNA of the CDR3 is TGTGCCTGGAGTCTCCGGGGGGGAACCGGGGAGCTGTTTTTT. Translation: CAWSLRGGTGELFF.

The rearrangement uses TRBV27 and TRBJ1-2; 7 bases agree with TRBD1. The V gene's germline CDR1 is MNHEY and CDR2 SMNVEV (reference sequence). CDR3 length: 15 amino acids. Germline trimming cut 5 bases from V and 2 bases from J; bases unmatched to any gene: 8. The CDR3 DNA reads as TGTGCCAGCAGTCTCTACAGGGGCTCGAACTATGGCTACACCTTC. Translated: CASSLYRGSNYGYTF.

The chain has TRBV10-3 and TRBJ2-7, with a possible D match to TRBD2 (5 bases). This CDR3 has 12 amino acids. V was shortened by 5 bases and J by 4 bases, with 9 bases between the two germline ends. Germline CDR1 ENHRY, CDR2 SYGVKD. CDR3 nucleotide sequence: TGTGCCATCAGTCCGGGATCTTACGAGCAGTACGTC. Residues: CAISPGSYEQYV.

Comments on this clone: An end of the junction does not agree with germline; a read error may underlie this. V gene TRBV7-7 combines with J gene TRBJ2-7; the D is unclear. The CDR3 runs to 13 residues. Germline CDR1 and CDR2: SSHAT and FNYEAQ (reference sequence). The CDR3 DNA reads TGTGCTAGCAGCTTACGCCCGTTAGACGAGCAGTACTTC. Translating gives CASSLRPLDEQYF.

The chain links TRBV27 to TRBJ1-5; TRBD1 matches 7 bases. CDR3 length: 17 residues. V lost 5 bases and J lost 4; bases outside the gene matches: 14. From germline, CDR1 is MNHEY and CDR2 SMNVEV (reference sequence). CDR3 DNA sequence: TGTGCCAGCAGTCCACATAGACAGGGACGGGGAAATCAGCCCCAGCATTTT. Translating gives CASSPHRQGRGNQPQHF.

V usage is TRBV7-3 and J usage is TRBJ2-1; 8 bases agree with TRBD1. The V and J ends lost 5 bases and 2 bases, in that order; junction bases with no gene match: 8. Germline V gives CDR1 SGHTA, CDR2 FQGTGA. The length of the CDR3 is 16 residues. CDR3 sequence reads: CASSRLDRDPYNEQFF. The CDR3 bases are TGTGCCAGCAGCCGCCTGGACAGGGACCCCTACAATGAGCAGTTCTTC.

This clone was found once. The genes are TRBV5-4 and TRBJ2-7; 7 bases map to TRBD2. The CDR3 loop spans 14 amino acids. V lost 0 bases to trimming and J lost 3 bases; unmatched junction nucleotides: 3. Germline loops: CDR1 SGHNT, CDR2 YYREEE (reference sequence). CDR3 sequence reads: CASSLVPGGYEQYF. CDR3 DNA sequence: TGTGCCAGCAGCTTGGTCCCGGGGGGCTACGAGCAGTACTTC.

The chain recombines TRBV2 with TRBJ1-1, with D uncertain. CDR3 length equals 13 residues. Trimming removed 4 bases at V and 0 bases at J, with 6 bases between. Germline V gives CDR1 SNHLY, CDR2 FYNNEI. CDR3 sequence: CASSVLLNTEAFF. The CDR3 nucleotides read TGTGCCAGCAGTGTTCTCCTGAACACTGAAGCTTTCTTT.

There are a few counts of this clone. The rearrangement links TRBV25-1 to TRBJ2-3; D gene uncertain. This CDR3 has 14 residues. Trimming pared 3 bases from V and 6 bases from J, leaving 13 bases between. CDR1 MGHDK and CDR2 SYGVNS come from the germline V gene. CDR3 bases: TGTGCCAGCAGTGAGGAAGGCCCGAGGGATACGCAGTATTTT. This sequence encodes CASSEEGPRDTQYF.

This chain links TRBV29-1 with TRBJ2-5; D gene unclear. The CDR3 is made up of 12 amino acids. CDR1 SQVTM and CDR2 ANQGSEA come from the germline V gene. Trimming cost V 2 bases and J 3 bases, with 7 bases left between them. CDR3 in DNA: TGCAGCGTTGAATTTTCGGAAGAGACCCAGTACTTC. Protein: CSVEFSEETQYF.

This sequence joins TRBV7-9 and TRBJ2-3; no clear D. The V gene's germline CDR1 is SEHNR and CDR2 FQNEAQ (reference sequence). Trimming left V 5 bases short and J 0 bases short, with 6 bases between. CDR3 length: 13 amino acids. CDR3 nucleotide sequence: TGTGCCAGCAGCCCTACTAGCACAGATACGCAGTATTTT. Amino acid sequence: CASSPTSTDTQYF.

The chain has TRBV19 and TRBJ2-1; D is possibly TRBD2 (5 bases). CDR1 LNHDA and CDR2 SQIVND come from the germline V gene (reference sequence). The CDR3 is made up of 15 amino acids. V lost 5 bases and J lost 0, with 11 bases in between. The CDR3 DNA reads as TGTGCCAGTAGTGACCTAGCATCCTCCTACAATGAGCAGTTCTTC. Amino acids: CASSDLASSYNEQFF.

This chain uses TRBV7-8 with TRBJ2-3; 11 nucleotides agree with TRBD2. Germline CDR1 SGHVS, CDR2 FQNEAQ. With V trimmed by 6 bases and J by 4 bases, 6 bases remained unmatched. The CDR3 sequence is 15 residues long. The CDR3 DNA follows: TGTGCCAGCAGTCCTCTAGCGGGAGGTTCAGATACGCAGTATTTT. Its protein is CASSPLAGGSDTQYF.

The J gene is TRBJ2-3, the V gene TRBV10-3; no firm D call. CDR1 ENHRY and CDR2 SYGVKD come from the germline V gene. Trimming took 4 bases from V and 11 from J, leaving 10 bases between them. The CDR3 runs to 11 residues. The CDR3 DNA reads TGTGCCATCAGTGGCGGTTTCGAGCAGTATTTT. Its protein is CAISGGFEQYF.

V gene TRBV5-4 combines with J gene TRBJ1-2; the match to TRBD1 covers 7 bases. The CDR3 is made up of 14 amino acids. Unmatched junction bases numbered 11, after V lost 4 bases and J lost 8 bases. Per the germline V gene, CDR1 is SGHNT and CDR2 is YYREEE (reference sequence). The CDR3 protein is CASSRDSIQRGYTF. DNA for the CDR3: TGTGCCAGCAGCCGGGACAGCATCCAGCGCGGCTACACCTTC.

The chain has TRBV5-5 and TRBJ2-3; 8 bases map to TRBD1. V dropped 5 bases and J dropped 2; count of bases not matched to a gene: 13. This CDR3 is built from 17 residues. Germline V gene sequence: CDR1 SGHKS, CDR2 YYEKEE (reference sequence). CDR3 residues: CASSPTGDTAPTDTQYF. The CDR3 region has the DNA TGTGCCAGCAGTCCGACAGGGGATACAGCCCCCACAGATACGCAGTATTTT. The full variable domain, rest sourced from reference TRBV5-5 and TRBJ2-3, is DAGVTQSPTHLIKTRGQQVTLRCSPISGHKSVSWYQQVLGQGPQFIFQYYEKEERGRGNFPDRFSARQFPNYSSELNVNALLLGDSALYLCASSPTGDTAPTDTQYFGPGTRLTVL.

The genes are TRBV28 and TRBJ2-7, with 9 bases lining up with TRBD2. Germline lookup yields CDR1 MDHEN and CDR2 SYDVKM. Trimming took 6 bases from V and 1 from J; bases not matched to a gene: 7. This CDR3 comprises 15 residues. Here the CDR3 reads CASSLTSGESYEQYF. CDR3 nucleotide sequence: TGTGCCAGCAGCCTGACTAGCGGCGAATCCTACGAGCAGTACTTC.

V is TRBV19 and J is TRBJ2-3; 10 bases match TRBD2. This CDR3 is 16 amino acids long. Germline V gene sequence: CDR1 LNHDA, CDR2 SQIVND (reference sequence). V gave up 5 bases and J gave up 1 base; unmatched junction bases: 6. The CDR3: CASSPLAGDGTDTQYF. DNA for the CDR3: TGTGCCAGTAGTCCTCTAGCGGGAGATGGCACAGATACGCAGTATTTT.

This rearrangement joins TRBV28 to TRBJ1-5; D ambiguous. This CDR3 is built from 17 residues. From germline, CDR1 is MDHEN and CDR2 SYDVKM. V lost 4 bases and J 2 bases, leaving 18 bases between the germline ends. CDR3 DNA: TGTGCCAGCAGTTGGGATCGAGGGAACGCTGGCAATCAGCCCCAGCATTTT. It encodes CASSWDRGNAGNQPQHF.

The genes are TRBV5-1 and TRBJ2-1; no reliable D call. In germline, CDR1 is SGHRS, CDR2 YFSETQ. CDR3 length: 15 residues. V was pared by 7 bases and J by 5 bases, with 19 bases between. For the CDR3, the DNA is TGCGCCAGCCAAAAAACTACACCCTTCGACAATGAGCAGTTCTTC. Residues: CASQKTTPFDNEQFF.

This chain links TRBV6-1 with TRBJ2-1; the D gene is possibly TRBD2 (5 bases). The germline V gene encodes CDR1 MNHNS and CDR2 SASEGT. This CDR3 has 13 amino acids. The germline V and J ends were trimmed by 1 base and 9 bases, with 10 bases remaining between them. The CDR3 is CASSEGRDSEQFF. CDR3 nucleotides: TGTGCCAGCAGTGAAGGACGGGATAGTGAGCAGTTCTTC.

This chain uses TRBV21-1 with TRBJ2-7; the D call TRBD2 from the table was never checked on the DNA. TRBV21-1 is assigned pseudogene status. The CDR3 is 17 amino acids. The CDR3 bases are TGTGCCAGCGCTCCCCCAAAAGGGAGCTCACACACCTACGAGCAGTACTTC. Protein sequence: CASAPPKGSSHTYEQYF.

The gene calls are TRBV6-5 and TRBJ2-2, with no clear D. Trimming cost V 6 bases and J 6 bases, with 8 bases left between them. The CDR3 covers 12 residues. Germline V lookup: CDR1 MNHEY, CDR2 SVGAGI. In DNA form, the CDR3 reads TGTGCCAGCAGGAAGGCGGCCGGGGAGCTGTTTTTT. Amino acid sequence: CASRKAAGELFF.

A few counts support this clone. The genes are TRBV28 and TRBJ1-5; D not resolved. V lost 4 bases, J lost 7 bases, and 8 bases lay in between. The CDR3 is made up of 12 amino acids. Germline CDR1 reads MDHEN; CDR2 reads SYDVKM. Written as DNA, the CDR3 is TGTGCCAGCAGTTCCTTCGAGCAGCCCCAGCATTTT. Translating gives CASSSFEQPQHF. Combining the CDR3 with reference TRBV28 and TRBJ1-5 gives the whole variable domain DVKVTQSSRYLVKRTGEKVFLECVQDMDHENMFWYRQDPGLGLRLIYFSYDVKMKEKGDIPEGYSVSREKKERFSLILESASTNQTSMYLCASSSFEQPQHFGDGTRLSIL.

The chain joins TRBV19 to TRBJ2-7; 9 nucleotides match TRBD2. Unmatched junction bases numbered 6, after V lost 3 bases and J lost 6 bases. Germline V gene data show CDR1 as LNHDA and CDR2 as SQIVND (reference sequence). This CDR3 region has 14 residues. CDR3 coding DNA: TGTGCCAGTAGTATTAAGGCTAGCGGGACCGAGCAGTACTTC. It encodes CASSIKASGTEQYF.

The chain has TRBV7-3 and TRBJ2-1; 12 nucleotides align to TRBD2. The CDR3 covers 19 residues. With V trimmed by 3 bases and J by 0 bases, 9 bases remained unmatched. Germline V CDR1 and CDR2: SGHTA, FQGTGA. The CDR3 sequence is CASSLSTSGRPSSYNEQFF. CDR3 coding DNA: TGTGCCAGCAGCTTGTCCACTAGCGGGAGGCCGAGCTCCTACAATGAGCAGTTCTTC.

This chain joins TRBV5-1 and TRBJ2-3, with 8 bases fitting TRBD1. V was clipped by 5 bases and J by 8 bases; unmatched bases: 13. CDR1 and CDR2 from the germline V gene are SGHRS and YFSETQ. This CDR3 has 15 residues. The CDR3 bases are TGCGCCAGCAGAGGGGACAGGCCGTATGTAAGTACGCAGTATTTT. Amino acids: CASRGDRPYVSTQYF.

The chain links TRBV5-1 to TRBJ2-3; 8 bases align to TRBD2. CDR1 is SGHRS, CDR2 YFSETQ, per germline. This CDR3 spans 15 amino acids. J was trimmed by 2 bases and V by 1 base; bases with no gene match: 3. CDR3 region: CASSLLAGSTDTQYF. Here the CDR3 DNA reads TGCGCCAGCAGCTTGTTAGCGGGGTCCACAGATACGCAGTATTTT.